This paragraph covers one TCR beta chain sequence. The antigen remains unidentified. The source of the sample is a study of spatial heterogeneity in lung cancer. At the level of the study: The cohort: approximately 66 early-stage, untreated non-small cell lung cancer patients. PBMC samples from follow-up, where available, were sequenced a median of roughly two years after resection. The average appearance count of each unique TCR and UMI combination in raw reads was more than eight.

Described time point: blood at routine non-recurrence follow-up after resection. Unsorted tumor, nontumor lung tissue or cryopreserved PBMC supplied the whole RNA. TCRdb re-called the 5' RACE reads with MiXCR, one entry per CDR3 protein. This sample has under 150,000 distinct CDR3 sequences, with about 12% found just once. V was clipped by 2 bases and J by 8 bases, with 7 bases between them. The CDR3 has 13 amino acids. Looked up from germline, CDR1 is MNHNS and CDR2 is SASEGT. Overall study results and limits: At tumor resection, ubiquitous expanded TCRs were detected in blood more often than later.

J is TRBJ1-6 and V is TRBV6-1, with D hard to call. The sequenced sample was PBMCs, obtained at follow-up. This TCR came from a male donor with early-stage non-small cell lung cancer. The CDR3 loop is CASSESGDSPLHF. CDR3 DNA sequence: TGTGCCAGCAGTGAATCTGGCGATTCACCCCTCCACTTT.